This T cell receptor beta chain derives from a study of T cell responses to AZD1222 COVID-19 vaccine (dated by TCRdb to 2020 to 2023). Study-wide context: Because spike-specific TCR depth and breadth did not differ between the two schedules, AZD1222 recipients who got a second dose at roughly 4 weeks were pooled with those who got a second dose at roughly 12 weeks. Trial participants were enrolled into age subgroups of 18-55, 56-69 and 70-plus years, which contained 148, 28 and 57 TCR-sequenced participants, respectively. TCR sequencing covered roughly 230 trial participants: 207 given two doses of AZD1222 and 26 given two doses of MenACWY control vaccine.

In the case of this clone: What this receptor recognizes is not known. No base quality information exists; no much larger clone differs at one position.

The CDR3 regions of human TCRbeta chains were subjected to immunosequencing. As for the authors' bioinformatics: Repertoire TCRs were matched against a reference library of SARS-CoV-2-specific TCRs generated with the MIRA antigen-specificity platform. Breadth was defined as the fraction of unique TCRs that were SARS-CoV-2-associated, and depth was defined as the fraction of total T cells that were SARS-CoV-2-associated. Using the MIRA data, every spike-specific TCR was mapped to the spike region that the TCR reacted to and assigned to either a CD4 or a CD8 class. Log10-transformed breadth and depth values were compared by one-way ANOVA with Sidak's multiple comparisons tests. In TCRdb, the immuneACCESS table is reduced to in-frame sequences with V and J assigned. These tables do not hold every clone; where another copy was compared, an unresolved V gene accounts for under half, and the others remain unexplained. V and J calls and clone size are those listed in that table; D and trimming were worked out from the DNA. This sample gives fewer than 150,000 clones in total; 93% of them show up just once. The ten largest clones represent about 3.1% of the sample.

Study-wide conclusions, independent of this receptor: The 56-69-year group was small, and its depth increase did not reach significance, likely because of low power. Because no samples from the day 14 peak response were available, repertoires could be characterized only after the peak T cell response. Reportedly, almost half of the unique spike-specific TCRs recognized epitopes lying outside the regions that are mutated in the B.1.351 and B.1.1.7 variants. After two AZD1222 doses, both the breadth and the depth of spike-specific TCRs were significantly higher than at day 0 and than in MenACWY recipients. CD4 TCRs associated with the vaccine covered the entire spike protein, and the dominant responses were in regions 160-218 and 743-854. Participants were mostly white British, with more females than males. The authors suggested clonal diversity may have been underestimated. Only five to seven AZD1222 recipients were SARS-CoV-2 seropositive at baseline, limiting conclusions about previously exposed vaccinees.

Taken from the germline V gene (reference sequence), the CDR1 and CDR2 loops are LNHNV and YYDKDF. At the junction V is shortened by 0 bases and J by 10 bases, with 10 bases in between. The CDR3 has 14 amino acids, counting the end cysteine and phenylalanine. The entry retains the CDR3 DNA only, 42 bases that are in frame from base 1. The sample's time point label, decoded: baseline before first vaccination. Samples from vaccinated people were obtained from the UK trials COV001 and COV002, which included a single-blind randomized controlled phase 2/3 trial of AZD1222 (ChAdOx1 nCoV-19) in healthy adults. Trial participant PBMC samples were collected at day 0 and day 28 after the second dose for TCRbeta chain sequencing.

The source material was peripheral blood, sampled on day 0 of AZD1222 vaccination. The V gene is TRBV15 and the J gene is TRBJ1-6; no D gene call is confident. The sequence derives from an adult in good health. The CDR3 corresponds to CATSRDISGSPLHF. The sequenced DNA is TGTGCCACCAGCAGAGACATTAGTGGATCACCCCTCCACTTT.